Sequencing of this T cell receptor (beta chain) was carried out in a study of memory CD8 T cells in hepatitis C reinfection. In the study overall: A couple of donors resolved primary infection, then developed chronic reinfection.

Specified time point: late/post reinfection, 12 to 24 weeks after detection. Sorted cells were sequenced directly ex vivo without any in vitro expansion. The V gene's germline CDR1 is MNHNS and CDR2 SASEGT. The CDR3 is 13 residues long. V gave up 6 bases and J gave up 5 bases, with 13 bases separating them. Data came from immunoSEQ multiplex PCR; TCRdb stores just in-frame clones and leaves some out. The sample lists around 45,000 clones; roughly 87% were seen once. V usage is TRBV6-1 and J usage is TRBJ1-2; possible D gene TRBD1, 5 bases. This clonotype originated in a man aged 18 to 30 with hepatitis C virus infection. The sample consisted of naive CD8+ T cells sorted from blood. The CDR3 nucleotides are TGTGCCAGCAGCATCGCCGACAGTTATGGCTACACCTTC. This encodes CASSIADSYGYTF.